This T cell receptor (beta chain) derives from a study of T cell repertoires in cytomegalovirus infection. Overall study context: Public TCR beta signatures were indicative of both CMV infection and a matching HLA type.

Study-level points and caveats: Using cumulative public TCR beta family frequency, the authors identified those who carried CMV together with the relevant HLA.

The junction had 3 bases not matched to a gene; V was cut back by 3 bases and J by 1 base. Germline V lookup: CDR1 SNHLY, CDR2 FYNNEI. The CDR3 sequence is 16 residues long. This clonotype was seen more than once but under ten times. The antigen remains undetermined. TCRdb re-analysed the reads in MiXCR, keeping a single row per CDR3 protein. The profile covers about 700,000 distinct CDR3 sequences, with around a third appearing a single time and about 20% taken by the ten largest. The sequences come from cultured PBMCs, collected from culture after CMV antigen stimulation. The J gene is TRBJ2-5, the V gene TRBV2; 12 bases agree with TRBD2. The receptor was derived from a human donor in good health (CMV status not recorded). Some clones in this sample may be carry-over from other donors' samples. The CDR3 nucleotides are TGTGCCAGCAGTGACGGGACTAGCGGGCCCCAAGAGACCCAGTACTTC. This translates into CASSDGTSGPQETQYF.